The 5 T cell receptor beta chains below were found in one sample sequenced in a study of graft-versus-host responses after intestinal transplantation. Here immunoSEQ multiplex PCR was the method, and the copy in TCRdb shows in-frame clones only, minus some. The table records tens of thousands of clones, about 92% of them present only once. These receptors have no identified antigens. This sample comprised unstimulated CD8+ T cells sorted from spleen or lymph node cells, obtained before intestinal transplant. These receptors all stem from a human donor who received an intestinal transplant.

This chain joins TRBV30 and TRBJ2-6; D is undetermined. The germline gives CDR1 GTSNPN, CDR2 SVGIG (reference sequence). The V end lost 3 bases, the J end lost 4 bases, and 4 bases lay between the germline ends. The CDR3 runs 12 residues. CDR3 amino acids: CAWRLGANVLTF. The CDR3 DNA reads TGTGCCTGGAGACTCGGGGCCAACGTCCTGACTTTC.

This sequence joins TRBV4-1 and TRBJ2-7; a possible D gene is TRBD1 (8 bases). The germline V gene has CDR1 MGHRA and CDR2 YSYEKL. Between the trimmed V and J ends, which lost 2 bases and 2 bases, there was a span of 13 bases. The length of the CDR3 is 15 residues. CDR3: CASSQHRGGTYEQYF. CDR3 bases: TGCGCCAGCAGCCAACACAGGGGGGGGACCTACGAGCAGTACTTC.

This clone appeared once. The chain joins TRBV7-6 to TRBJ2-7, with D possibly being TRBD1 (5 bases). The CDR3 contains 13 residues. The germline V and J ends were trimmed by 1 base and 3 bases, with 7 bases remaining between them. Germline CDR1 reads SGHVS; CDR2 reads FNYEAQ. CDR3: CASSLGQIYEQYF. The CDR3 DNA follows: TGTGCCAGCAGCTTAGGACAGATCTACGAGCAGTACTTC.

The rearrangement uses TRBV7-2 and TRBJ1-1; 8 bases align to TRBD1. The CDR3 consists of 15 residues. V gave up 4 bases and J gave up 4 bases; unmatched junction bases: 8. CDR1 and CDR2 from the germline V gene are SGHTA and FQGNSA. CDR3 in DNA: TGTGCCAGCAGCTACGATCGACAGGGGTCCACTGAAGCTTTCTTT. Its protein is CASSYDRQGSTEAFF.

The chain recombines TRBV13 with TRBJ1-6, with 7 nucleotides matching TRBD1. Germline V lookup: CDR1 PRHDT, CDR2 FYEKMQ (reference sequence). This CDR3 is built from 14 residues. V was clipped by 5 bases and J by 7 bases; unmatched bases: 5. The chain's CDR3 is CASSGGGPNSPLHF. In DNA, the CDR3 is TGTGCCAGCAGCGGAGGGGGCCCAAATTCACCCCTCCACTTT.